These 5 T cell receptor beta chains originate from one sample sequenced in a study of T cell repertoires in cytomegalovirus infection. TCRdb analysed the reads with MiXCR anew, one entry per CDR3 protein. This sample has approximately 630,000 distinct CDR3 sequences, with less than 25% found just once. The sequenced material came from CD8+ T cells from PBMCs. These receptor sequences come from a human donor in good health (CMV status not recorded). Some clones in this sample may be carry-over from other donors' samples.

This clonotype showed up many times. This rearrangement joins TRBV28 to TRBJ2-2, with a possible D match to TRBD1 (6 bases). The CDR3 has 14 residues. Germline V gives CDR1 MDHEN, CDR2 SYDVKM. V lost 6 bases and J lost 2, with 10 bases in between. The chain's CDR3 is CASSSGTNTGELFF. The CDR3 DNA reads TGTGCCAGCAGCTCCGGGACAAACACCGGGGAGCTGTTTTTT.

The chain joins TRBV2 to TRBJ2-5; TRBD1 might be the D (5 bases). CDR1 is SNHLY, CDR2 FYNNEI, per germline. V was cut by 1 base and J by 5 bases, with 11 bases left in between. CDR3 size: 14 residues. CDR3 amino acids: CASSEGRVQETQYF. Here the CDR3 DNA reads TGTGCCAGCAGTGAAGGCAGGGTCCAGGAGACCCAGTACTTC.

This clonotype was seen at least ten times. The V and J genes are TRBV7-2 and TRBJ1-3; D unresolved. Germline loops: CDR1 SGHTA, CDR2 FQGNSA. The ends were cut back, 2 bases at V and 0 bases at J, with 11 bases in the middle. This CDR3 has 16 residues. CDR3 sequence (DNA): TGTGCCAGCAGCTTATGGCTGGTTAACTCTGGAAACACCATATATTTT. Translated, it gives CASSLWLVNSGNTIYF.

The gene calls are TRBV20-1 and TRBJ2-1, with D hard to call. The germline gives CDR1 DFQATT, CDR2 SNEGSKA (reference sequence). Deletions cut 0 bases from V and 7 bases from J, with 13 bases between. This CDR3 is built from 14 residues. CDR3 loop: CSARDQKGSNEQFF. The CDR3 DNA reads as TGCAGTGCTAGAGATCAGAAGGGTTCGAATGAGCAGTTCTTC.

This clonotype was observed once. This chain links TRBV10-3 with TRBJ2-1, with 12 nucleotides matching TRBD1. The ends lost 7 bases at V and 8 bases at J; junction bases unmatched: 6. Germline CDR1 is ENHRY and CDR2 is SYGVKD. The CDR3 length is 14 residues. CDR3 in amino acids: CAIMGQGARDEQFF. As DNA, the CDR3 is TGTGCCATCATGGGACAGGGGGCGCGGGATGAGCAGTTCTTC.